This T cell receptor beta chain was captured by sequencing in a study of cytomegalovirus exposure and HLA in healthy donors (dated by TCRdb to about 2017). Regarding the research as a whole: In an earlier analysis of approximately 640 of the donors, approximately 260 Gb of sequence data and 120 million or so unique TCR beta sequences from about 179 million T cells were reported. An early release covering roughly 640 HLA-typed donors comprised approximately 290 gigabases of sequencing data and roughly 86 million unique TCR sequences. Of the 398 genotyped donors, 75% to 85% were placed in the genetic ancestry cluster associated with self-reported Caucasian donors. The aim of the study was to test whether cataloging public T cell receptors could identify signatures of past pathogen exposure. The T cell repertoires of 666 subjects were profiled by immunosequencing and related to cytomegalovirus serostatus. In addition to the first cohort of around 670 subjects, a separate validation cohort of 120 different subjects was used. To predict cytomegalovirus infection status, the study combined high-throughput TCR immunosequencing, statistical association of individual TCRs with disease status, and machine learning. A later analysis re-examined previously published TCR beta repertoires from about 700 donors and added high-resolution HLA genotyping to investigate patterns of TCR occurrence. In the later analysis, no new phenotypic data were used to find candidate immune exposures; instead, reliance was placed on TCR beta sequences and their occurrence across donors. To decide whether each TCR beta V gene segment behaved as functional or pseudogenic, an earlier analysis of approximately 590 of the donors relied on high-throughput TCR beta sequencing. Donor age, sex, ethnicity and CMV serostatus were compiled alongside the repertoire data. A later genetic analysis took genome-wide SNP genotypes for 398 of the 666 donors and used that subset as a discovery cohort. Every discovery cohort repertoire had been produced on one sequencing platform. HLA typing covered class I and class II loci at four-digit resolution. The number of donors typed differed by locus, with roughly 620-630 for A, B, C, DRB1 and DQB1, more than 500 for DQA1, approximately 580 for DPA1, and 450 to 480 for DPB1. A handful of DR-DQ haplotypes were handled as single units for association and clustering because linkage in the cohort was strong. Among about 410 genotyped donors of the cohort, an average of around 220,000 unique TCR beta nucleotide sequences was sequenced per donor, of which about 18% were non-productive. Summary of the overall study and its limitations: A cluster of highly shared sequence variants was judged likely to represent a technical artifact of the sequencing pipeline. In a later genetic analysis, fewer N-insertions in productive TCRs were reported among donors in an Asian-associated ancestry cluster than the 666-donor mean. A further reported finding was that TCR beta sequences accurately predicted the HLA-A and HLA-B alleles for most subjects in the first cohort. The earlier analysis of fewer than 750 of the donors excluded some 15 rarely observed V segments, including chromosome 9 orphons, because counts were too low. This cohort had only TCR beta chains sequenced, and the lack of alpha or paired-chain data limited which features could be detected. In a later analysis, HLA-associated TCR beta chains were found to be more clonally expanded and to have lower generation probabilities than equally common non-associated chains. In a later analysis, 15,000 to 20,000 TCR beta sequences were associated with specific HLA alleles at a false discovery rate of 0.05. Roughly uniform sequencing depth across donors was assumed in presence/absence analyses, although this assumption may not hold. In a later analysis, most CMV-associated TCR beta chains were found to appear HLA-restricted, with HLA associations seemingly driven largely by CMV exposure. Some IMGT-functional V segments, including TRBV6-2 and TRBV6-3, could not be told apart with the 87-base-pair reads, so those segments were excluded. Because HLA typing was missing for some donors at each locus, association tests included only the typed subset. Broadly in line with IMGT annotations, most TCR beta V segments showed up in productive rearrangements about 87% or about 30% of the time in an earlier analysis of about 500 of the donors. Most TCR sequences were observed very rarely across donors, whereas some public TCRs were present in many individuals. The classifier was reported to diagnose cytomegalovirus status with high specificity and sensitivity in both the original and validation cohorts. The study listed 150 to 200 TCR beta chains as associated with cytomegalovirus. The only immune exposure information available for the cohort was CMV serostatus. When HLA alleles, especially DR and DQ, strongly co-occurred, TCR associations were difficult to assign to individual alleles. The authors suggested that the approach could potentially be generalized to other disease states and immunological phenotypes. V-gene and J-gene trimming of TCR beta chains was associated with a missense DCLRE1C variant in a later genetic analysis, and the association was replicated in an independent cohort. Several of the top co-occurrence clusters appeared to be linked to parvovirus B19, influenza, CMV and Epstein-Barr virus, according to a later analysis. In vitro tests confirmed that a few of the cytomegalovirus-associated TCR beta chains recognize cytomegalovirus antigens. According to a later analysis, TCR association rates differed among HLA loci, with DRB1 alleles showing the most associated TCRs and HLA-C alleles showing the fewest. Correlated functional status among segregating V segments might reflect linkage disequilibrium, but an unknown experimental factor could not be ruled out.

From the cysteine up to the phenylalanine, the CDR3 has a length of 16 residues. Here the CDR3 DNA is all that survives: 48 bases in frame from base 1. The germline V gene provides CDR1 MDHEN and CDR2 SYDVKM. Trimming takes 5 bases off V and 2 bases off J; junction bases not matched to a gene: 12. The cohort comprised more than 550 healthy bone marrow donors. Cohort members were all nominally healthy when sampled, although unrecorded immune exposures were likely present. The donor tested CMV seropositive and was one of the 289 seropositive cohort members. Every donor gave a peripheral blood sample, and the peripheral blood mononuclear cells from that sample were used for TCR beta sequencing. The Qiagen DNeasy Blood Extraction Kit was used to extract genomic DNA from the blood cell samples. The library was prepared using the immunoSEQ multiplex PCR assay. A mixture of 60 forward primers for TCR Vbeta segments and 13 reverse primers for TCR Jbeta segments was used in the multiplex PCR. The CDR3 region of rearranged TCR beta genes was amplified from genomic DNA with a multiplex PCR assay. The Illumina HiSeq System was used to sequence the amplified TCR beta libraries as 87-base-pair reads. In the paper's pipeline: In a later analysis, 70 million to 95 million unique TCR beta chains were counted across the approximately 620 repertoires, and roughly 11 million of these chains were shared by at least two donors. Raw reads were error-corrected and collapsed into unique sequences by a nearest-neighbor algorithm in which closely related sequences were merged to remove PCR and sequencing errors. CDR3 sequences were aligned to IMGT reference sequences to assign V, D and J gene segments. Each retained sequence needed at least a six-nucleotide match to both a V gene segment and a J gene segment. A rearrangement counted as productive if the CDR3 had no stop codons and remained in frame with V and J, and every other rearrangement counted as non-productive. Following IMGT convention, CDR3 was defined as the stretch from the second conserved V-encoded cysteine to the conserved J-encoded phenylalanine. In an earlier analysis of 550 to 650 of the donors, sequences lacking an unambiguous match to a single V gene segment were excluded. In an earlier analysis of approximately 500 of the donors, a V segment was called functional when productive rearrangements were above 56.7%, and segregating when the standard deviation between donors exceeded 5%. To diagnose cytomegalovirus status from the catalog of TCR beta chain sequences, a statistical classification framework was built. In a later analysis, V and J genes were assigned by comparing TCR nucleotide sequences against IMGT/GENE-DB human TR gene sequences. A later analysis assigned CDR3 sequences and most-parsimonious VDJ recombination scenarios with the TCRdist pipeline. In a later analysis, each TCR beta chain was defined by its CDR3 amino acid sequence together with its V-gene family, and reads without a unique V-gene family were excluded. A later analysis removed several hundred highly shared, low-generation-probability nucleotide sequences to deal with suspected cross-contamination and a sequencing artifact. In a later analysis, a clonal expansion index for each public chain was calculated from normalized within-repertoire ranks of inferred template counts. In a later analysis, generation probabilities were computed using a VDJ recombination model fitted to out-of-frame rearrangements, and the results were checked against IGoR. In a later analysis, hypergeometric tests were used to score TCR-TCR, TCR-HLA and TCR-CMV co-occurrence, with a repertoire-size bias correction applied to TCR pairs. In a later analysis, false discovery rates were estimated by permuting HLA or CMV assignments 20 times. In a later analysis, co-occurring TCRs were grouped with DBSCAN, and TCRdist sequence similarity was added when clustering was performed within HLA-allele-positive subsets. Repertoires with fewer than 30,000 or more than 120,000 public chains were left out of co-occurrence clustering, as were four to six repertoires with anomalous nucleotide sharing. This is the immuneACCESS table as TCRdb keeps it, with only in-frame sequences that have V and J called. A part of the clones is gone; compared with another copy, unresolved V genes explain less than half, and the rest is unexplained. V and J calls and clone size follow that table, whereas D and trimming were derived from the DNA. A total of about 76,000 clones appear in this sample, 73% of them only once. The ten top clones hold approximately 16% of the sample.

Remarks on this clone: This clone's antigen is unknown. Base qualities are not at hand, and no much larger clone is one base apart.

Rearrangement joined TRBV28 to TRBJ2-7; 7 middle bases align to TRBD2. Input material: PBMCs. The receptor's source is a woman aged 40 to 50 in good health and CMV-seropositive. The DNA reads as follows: TGTGCCAGCAGTCTTCCGGGCGGGAGTGGGACCTACGAGCAGTACTTC. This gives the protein CASSLPGGSGTYEQYF.